This is a list of T cell receptor beta chains from one sample in a study of T cell clonotyping in hematopoietic cell transplantation. Only in-frame clones appear in the TCRdb table, and some are missing; sequencing was by immunoSEQ multiplex PCR. The sample includes some 16,000 clones, around 90% of them seen just once. Sample: peripheral blood mononuclear cells. All receptors derive from a man aged 40-49 years in good health. Some clones in this sample may be carry-over from other donors' samples. CDR3s include the opening cysteine and the closing phenylalanine or tryptophan. D genes are given only for firm matches. The size entry is marked missing in some rows and otherwise reads once, few, many or a size class.

>-|TRBV28|TRBJ2-7|-
TGTGCCAGCAGTCCATTGTTCGTAGTCTACGAGCAGTACTTC
CASSPLFVVYEQYF
>-|TRBV6-1|TRBJ2-7|-
TGTGCCACCTACGGGGGACGGCTTAGCTACGAGCAGTACTTC
CATYGGRLSYEQYF
>once|TRBV4-1|TRBJ2-1|-
TGCGCCAGCAGCCGGACGACCAATGAGCAGTTCTTC
CASSRTTNEQFF
>-|TRBV4-1|TRBJ1-6|TRBD1
TGCGCCAGCAGCCAGGGGACAGGGAATTCACCCCTCCACTTT
CASSQGTGNSPLHF
>-|TRBV10-2|TRBJ1-1|-
TGCGCCAGCAGTGAGTCCAAGAACCCTGAAGCTTTCTTT
CASSESKNPEAFF
>-|TRBV10-3|TRBJ2-7|TRBD1
TGTGCCATCAGGGACAGGGCCTCCCTGGGGTCGTACGAGCAGTACTTC
CAIRDRASLGSYEQYF
>-|TRBV19|TRBJ1-2|-
TGTGCCAGTAGTATGGGGGCCTTCTACCGCGGCGGCTACACCTTC
CASSMGAFYRGGYTF
>-|TRBV27|TRBJ2-7|TRBD2
TGTGCCAGCAGTCCCCGAACGACTAGCGCCCTCTACGAGCAGTACTTC
CASSPRTTSALYEQYF
>-|TRBV2|TRBJ2-7|-
TGTGCCAGCAGTGACCGGGACGGAGCCTACGAGCAGTACTTC
CASSDRDGAYEQYF
>once|TRBV5-1|TRBJ1-4|-
TGCGCCAGCAGCATTTCGGGATCTAATGAAAAACTGTTTTTT
CASSISGSNEKLFF
>-|TRBV6-5|TRBJ2-7|-
TGTGCCAGCAGTTCTGGCGGTTGGGACGAGCAGTACTTC
CASSSGGWDEQYF
>-|TRBV7-3|TRBJ2-1|TRBD1
TGTGCCAGCAGCATAGGACAGGGATACAATGAGCAGTTCTTC
CASSIGQGYNEQFF
>-|TRBV6-1|TRBJ2-1|TRBD1
TGTGCCAGCATCGGACAGGTTAGCTCCTACAATGAGCAGTTCTTC
CASIGQVSSYNEQFF